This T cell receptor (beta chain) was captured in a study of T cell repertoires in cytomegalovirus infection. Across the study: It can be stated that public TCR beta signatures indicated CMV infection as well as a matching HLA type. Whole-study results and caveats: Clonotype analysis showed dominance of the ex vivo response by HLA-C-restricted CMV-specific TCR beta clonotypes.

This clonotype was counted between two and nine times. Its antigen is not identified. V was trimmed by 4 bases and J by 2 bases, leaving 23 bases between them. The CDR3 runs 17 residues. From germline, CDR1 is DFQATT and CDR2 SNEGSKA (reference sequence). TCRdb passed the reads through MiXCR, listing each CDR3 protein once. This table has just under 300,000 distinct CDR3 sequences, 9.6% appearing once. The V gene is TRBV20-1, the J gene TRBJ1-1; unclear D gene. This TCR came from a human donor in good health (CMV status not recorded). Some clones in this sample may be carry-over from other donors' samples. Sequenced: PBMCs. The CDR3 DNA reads TGCAGTGCTATTGGCCCAACGGGCAATTTGTTTAACACTGAAGCTTTCTTT. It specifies CSAIGPTGNLFNTEAFF.